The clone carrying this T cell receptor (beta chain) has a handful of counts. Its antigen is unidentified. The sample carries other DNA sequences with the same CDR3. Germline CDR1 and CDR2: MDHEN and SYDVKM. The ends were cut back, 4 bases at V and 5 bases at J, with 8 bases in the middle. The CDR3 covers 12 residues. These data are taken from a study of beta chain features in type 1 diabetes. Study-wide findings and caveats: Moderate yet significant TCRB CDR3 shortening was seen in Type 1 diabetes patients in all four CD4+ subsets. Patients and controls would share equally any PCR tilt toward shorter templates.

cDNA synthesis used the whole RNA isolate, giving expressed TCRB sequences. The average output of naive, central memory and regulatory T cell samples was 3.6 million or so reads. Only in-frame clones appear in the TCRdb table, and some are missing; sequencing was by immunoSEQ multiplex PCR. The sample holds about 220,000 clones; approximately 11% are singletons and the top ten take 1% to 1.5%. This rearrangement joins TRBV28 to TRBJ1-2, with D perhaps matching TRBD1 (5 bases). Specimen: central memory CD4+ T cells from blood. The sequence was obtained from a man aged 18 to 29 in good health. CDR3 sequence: CASSSRQYGYTF. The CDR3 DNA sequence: TGTGCCAGCAGTTCTCGACAGTATGGCTACACCTTC.